Shown below are 3 T cell receptor beta chains from a single sample sequenced in a study of shared clonotypes between healthy human individuals. Sequencing used immunoSEQ multiplex PCR; TCRdb keeps in-frame clones, though not all of them. The sample records around 940,000 clones, 76% being singletons. Source material: memory CD4+ T cells sorted from blood. Subset: CD45RA-negative fraction. These receptors originate from a man between 18 and 35 years old in good health.

The table lists this clone with many counts. The rearrangement links TRBV5-1 to TRBJ2-7, with 7 bases fitting TRBD1. V lost 3 bases, J lost 0 bases, and 12 bases stayed unmatched. Germline CDR1 and CDR2: SGHRS and YFSETQ. The CDR3 is 17 residues long. DNA of the CDR3: TGCGCCAGCAGCTCATACCTACAGGGGCCCAGCTCCTACGAGCAGTACTTC. This gives the protein CASSSYLQGPSSYEQYF.

The chain links TRBV11-2 to TRBJ2-1; weak D call: TRBD2 (6 bases). Germline V gene sequence: CDR1 SGHAT, CDR2 FQNNGV. The CDR3 is 12 residues long. Trimming pared 5 bases from V and 9 bases from J, leaving 11 bases between. The CDR3 is CASSQTRFEQFF. DNA of the CDR3: TGTGCCAGCAGCCAGACTAGGTTTGAGCAGTTCTTC. Variable domain in full (rest from reference TRBV11-2 and TRBJ2-1): EAGVAQSPRYKIIEKRQSVAFWCNPISGHATLYWYQQILGQGPKLLIQFQNNGVVDDSQLPKDRFSAERLKGVDSTLKIQPAKLEDSAVYLCASSQTRFEQFFGPGTRLTVL.

The chain recombines TRBV2 with TRBJ1-1; no definite D call. The germline gives CDR1 SNHLY, CDR2 FYNNEI. The CDR3 runs to 14 residues. The V end was cut by 4 bases, the J end by 0 bases, with 9 bases between. The CDR3 region has the DNA TGTGCCAGCAGTGTTGTTGGCATGAACACTGAAGCTTTCTTT. Its protein is CASSVVGMNTEAFF.